This T cell receptor beta chain came from a study of identical twins. CDR1 is SGHDN, CDR2 FVKESK, per germline. CDR3 length equals 16 residues. Study results and limitations: The degree of excess twin sharing was weaker in beta out-of-frame sequences. Researchers reported excess low generation probability among twin-shared out-of-frame alpha sequences.

With template switching, a universal primer site was added, and the cDNA carried unique molecular identifiers. TCRdb redid the calling of the 5' RACE reads with MiXCR, one entry per CDR3 protein. The data contain 1,800,000 or so distinct CDR3 sequences, less than 40% of them seen just once; the ten biggest clones take up approximately 0.25%. About this clonotype: The antigen is undetermined. The germline gene is not matched at one end of the junction; a read error may be the cause.

This clonotype was obtained from a newborn girl in good health. The chain couples TRBV14 to TRBJ2-4, with 8 bases matching TRBD1. Sequencing input: cord blood. The CDR3 nucleotides are TGTGCCAGCAGCCCGCGACAGGGGTGGACCAAAAACACTCAGTACTTC. Translating gives CASSPRQGWTKNTQYF.